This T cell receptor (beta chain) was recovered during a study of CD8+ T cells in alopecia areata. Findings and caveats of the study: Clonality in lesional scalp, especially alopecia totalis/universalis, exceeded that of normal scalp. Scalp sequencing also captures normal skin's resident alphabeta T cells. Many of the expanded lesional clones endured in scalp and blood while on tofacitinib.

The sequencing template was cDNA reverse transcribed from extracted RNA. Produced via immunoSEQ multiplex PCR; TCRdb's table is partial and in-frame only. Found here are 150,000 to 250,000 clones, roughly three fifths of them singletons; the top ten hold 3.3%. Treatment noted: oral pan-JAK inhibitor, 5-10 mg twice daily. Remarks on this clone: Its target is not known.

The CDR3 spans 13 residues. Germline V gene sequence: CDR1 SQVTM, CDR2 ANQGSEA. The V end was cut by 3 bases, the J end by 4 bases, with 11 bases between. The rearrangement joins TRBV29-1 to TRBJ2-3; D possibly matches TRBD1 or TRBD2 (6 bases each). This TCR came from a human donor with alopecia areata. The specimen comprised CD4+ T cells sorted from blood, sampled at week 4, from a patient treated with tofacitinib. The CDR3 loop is CSVDPGAPDTQYF. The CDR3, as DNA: TGCAGCGTTGATCCGGGGGCTCCAGATACGCAGTATTTT.